These 22 T cell receptor beta chains were all obtained from the same sample, sequenced in a study. TCRdb redid the calling of the 5' RACE reads with MiXCR, one entry per CDR3 protein. This table holds fewer than 80,000 distinct CDR3 sequences, approximately 23% found once. The sample taken for sequencing was memory CD4+ T cells sorted from a lymph node. Indicated subset: memory CD4+ T cells, CD4+CD45RO+CD25-. All receptors derive from a female donor with breast cancer.

This clonotype was seen a few times. The chain combines TRBV10-3 with TRBJ2-1; D ambiguous. V lost 6 bases to trimming and J lost 4 bases, with 7 bases between them. CDR3 length: 12 amino acids. Germline V gene data show CDR1 as ENHRY and CDR2 as SYGVKD. CDR3 in DNA: TGTGCCATCAGCGACATGTACAATGAGCAGTTCTTC. Its translation: CAISDMYNEQFF.

Turning to this clonotype: Given a much more abundant clone one base away, this may be a read error. The rearrangement links TRBV28 to TRBJ2-2; TRBD1 agrees at 9 bases. Germline V gene sequence: CDR1 MDHEN, CDR2 SYDVKM. The CDR3 runs 17 residues. The CDR3 sequence is CASGFGSWDRVTGELFF. As DNA, the CDR3 is TGTGCCAGCGGTTTCGGATCCTGGGACAGGGTTACCGGGGAGCTGTTTTTT.

Regarding this clonotype: Sequence at one end of the junction differs from germline and may be a read error. The rearrangement links TRBV7-2 to TRBJ2-1; no clear D. The CDR3 consists of 12 residues. Germline CDR1 is SGHTA and CDR2 is FQGNSA. CDR3 in amino acids: CASSFSYDERFF. For the CDR3, the DNA is TGTGCCAGCAGCTTTTCGTACGATGAGCGGTTCTTC. The complete variable domain, with remaining parts taken from reference TRBV7-2 and TRBJ2-1, reads GAGVSQSPSNKVTEKGKDVELRCDPISGHTALYWYRQSLGQGLEFLIYFQGNSAPDKSGLPSDRFSAERTGGSVSTLTIQRTQQEDSAVYLCASSFSYDERFFGPGTRLTVL.

V and J are TRBV5-6 and TRBJ2-3; TRBD2 matches 8 bases. Per the germline V gene, CDR1 is SGHDT and CDR2 is YYEEEE. Trimming cost V 4 bases and J 0 bases; bases outside gene matches: 10. This CDR3 is built from 17 residues. The CDR3 region has the DNA TGTGCCAGCAGCACTGCGCTACCTAGCGGGAGCACAGATACGCAGTATTTT. The encoded protein is CASSTALPSGSTDTQYF.

This clonotype has more than one count but fewer than ten. The V and J genes are TRBV7-6 and TRBJ2-7; D remains ambiguous. Trimming removed 1 base at V and 2 bases at J, with 9 bases between. The CDR3 runs to 14 residues. The germline V gene encodes CDR1 SGHVS and CDR2 FNYEAQ. CDR3 amino acids: CASSLGRPPYEQYF. The CDR3 DNA follows: TGTGCCAGCAGCTTAGGTCGTCCACCCTACGAGCAGTACTTC.

This clonotype came up a few times. The rearrangement links TRBV20-1 to TRBJ2-3; TRBD2 might be the D (6 bases). Trimming shortened V by 7 bases and J by 3 bases, and 14 bases separated the two germline ends. The CDR3 has 13 residues. Looked up from germline, CDR1 is DFQATT and CDR2 is SNEGSKA (reference sequence). The CDR3 DNA reads as TGCAGTGGGAGGGACGAAAAAACAGATACGCAGTATTTT. Encoded protein: CSGRDEKTDTQYF.

The chain has TRBV5-1 and TRBJ2-7; tentatively, D is TRBD1 (6 bases). Trimming removed 3 bases at V and 7 bases at J, with 8 bases between. Germline assignment: CDR1 SGHRS and CDR2 YFSETQ. This CDR3 spans 11 amino acids. This CDR3 is CASSSGTEQYF. For the CDR3, the DNA is TGCGCCAGCAGCTCCGGGACAGAGCAGTACTTC. Filled out from reference TRBV5-1 and TRBJ2-7, the complete variable domain reads KAGVTQTPRYLIKTRGQQVTLSCSPISGHRSVSWYQQTPGQGLQFLFEYFSETQRNKGNFPGRFSGRQFSNSRSEMNVSTLELGDSALYLCASSSGTEQYFGPGTRLTVT.

This clonotype was counted many times. CDR3 amino acids: CASSSTGNEQFF. The CDR3 bases are TGTGCCAGCAGCTCGACAGGCAATGAGCAGTTCTTC. The V gene is TRBV7-6, the J gene TRBJ2-1, with D perhaps matching TRBD1 (6 bases). This CDR3 is built from 12 residues. Germline CDR1 reads SGHVS; CDR2 reads FNYEAQ. V lost 4 bases and J lost 6, with 7 bases in between.

The chain combines TRBV5-4 with TRBJ2-3; 8 bases line up with TRBD2. J was trimmed by 0 bases and V by 1 base; bases with no gene match: 10. Germline V gene data show CDR1 as SGHNT and CDR2 as YYREEE (reference sequence). The CDR3 loop spans 18 amino acids. The CDR3 DNA follows: TGTGCCAGCAGCTTGCGAGGACTAGCAGCTCCTAGCACAGATACGCAGTATTTT. Translated, it gives CASSLRGLAAPSTDTQYF.

This rearrangement joins TRBV20-1 to TRBJ2-3; D not resolved. V was pared by 4 bases and J by 4 bases, with 15 bases between. The CDR3 sequence is 14 residues long. Per germline, CDR1 DFQATT and CDR2 SNEGSKA (reference sequence). CDR3 loop: CSATRVQLADTQYF. In nucleotides, the CDR3 is TGCAGTGCTACCCGGGTCCAGTTAGCAGATACGCAGTATTTT.

This clonotype turned up a few times. The CDR3, as DNA: TGTGCCAGCAGTATACCTCGCTACGAGCAGTACTTC. This translates into CASSIPRYEQYF. V gene TRBV28 combines with J gene TRBJ2-7; D uncertain. With 5 bases removed from V and 3 bases from J, the gap between germline ends came to 8 bases. The V gene's germline CDR1 is MDHEN and CDR2 SYDVKM. The CDR3 contains 12 residues.

The J gene is TRBJ1-1, the V gene TRBV10-3; D remains ambiguous. Trimming left V 3 bases short and J 1 base short, with 12 bases between. The CDR3 totals 15 residues. The germline V gene has CDR1 ENHRY and CDR2 SYGVKD. In DNA, the CDR3 is TGTGCCATCAGTGAATACCAGGCGGGGAACACTGAAGCTTTCTTT. The encoded protein is CAISEYQAGNTEAFF.

A few counts support this clonotype. CDR3 sequence reads: CASRVSSGANVLTF. As DNA, the CDR3 is TGCGCCAGCAGAGTATCGTCTGGGGCCAACGTCCTGACTTTC. The chain employs TRBV5-1 and TRBJ2-6; D not certain. Trimming cost V 5 bases and J 1 base, with 7 bases left between them. The germline V gene has CDR1 SGHRS and CDR2 YFSETQ. The CDR3 sequence is 14 residues long.

About this clonotype itself: A much larger clone differs by one base, so this may be a read error. Since the CDR3 does not end with the conserved phenylalanine or tryptophan, this likely comes from a read error. V gene TRBV20-1 combines with J gene TRBJ1-4; 7 bases line up with TRBD1. The CDR3 consists of 13 residues. Germline V lookup: CDR1 DFQATT, CDR2 SNEGSKA (reference sequence). The V gene end was trimmed by 6 bases and the J gene end by 5 bases; junction bases not matched to a gene: 6. CDR3 nucleotides: TGCAGTGCCACGACAGGGCAGAATGAAAAACTGTTTGTT. Translated: CSATTGQNEKLFV.

There are a few counts of this clonotype. The chain joins TRBV5-1 to TRBJ1-1; 8 bases are a match to TRBD1. Germline-derived CDR1 and CDR2 are SGHRS and YFSETQ. Trimming removed 0 bases from V and 0 bases from J; junction bases left unmatched: 4. This CDR3 contains 16 residues. The CDR3: CASSLGQGKMNTEAFF. The DNA of the CDR3 is TGCGCCAGCAGCTTGGGACAGGGGAAGATGAACACTGAAGCTTTCTTT.

Ten or more counts support this clonotype. V gene TRBV11-2 combines with J gene TRBJ2-1; D might be TRBD2 (5 bases). Germline V gene sequence: CDR1 SGHAT, CDR2 FQNNGV. Trimming cost V 4 bases and J 5 bases, with 15 bases left between them. The CDR3 extends over 15 amino acids. The CDR3 coding sequence is TGTGCCAGCAGCTCCCCCCGGGGTAGTGACAATGAGCAGTTCTTC. It codes for CASSSPRGSDNEQFF.

The chain is built from TRBV5-1 and TRBJ1-3; D remains unclear. CDR1 is SGHRS and CDR2 is YFSETQ in the germline V gene. The V and J ends lost 0 bases and 4 bases respectively, with 8 bases between them. CDR3 length equals 14 residues. The CDR3 DNA follows: TGCGCCAGCAGCTTGGACTCTGCAGGAAACACCATATATTTT. Translation: CASSLDSAGNTIYF.

This clonotype has a count of ten or more. The genes are TRBV7-6 and TRBJ1-4, with TRBD1 matching 9 bases. The junction had 2 bases not matched to a gene; V was cut back by 2 bases and J by 7 bases. Germline V gene lookup returns CDR1 SGHVS and CDR2 FNYEAQ. The CDR3 loop spans 14 amino acids. In DNA, the CDR3 is TGTGCCAGCAGCTTAACGGGACAGGGTGAAAAACTGTTTTTT. This encodes CASSLTGQGEKLFF.

The table lists this clonotype with a few counts. The chain combines TRBV3-1 with TRBJ2-3; the D gene could be TRBD1 or TRBD2 (5 bases each). The CDR3 has 12 amino acids. V lost 2 bases and J 9 bases, leaving 9 bases between the germline ends. CDR1 and CDR2 from the germline V gene are LGHDT and YNNKEL (reference sequence). The CDR3 nucleotides read TGTGCCAGCAGCCAACAGGGACCCACGCAGTATTTT. Translated: CASSQQGPTQYF.

Many counts were recorded for this clonotype. The chain uses TRBV11-3 and TRBJ1-1; D unclear. V was clipped by 5 bases and J by 6 bases, with 13 bases between them. The CDR3 consists of 13 residues. CDR1 is SGHNT, CDR2 YENEEA, per germline. DNA of the CDR3: TGTGCCAGCAGCCCCCGTGTGGAAGCTGAAGCTTTCTTT. It is translated as CASSPRVEAEAFF. The complete variable domain, with remaining parts taken from reference TRBV11-3 and TRBJ1-1, reads EAGVVQSPRYKIIEKKQPVAFWCNPISGHNTLYWYLQNLGQGPELLIRYENEEAVDDSQLPKDRFSAERLKGVDSTLKIQPAELGDSAVYLCASSPRVEAEAFFGQGTRLTVV.

This clonotype was counted between two and nine times. Compared with germline, one end of the junction differs, possibly owing to a read error. The gene calls are TRBV4-1 and TRBJ2-7; D is unresolved. Germline CDR1 and CDR2: MGHRA and YSYEKL. The CDR3 has 13 amino acids. The CDR3 nucleotides are TGCGCCAGCGGCCAAGTGGGTGAAGCCGAGCAGTACTTC. It yields the protein CASGQVGEAEQYF.

This clonotype was recorded at least ten times. J is TRBJ2-3 and V is TRBV6-2 or TRBV6-3; 9 nucleotides align to TRBD2. The length of the CDR3 is 16 residues. The trim removed 6 bases at V and 3 bases at J, leaving 10 bases unmatched. CDR1 and CDR2 (germline): MNHEY, SVGEGT. This CDR3 is CASSSTSSGDTDTQYF. DNA for the CDR3: TGTGCCAGCAGCTCAACCTCTAGCGGGGATACAGATACGCAGTATTTT.